These 31 T cell receptor beta chains came from one sample sequenced in a study of blood T cells in healthy people across ages. Primers used in a second PCR of roughly 6 to 11 cycles were a sample-barcoded 5' primer and a J-beta primer mix. Each CDR3 protein is one row after TCRdb ran MiXCR on the 5' RACE reads. The table lists roughly 800,000 distinct CDR3 sequences, roughly 64% of them singletons, with roughly 20% in the top ten. The sequencing input was blood. The receptors were gathered from a young man in good health.

This chain uses TRBV7-9 with TRBJ2-5; possible D gene TRBD1, 6 bases. Trimming removed 1 base from V and 1 base from J, with 13 bases in between. The germline CDR1 and CDR2 sequences are SEHNR and FQNEAQ (reference sequence). This CDR3 is built from 16 residues. The CDR3 bases are TGTGCCAGCAGCTTAGTTGGGACAAGAACCCAAGAGACCCAGTACTTC. Protein: CASSLVGTRTQETQYF.

The chain recombines TRBV10-3 with TRBJ1-5, with D uncertain. Looked up from germline, CDR1 is ENHRY and CDR2 is SYGVKD. V lost 3 bases and J 4 bases, leaving 7 bases between the germline ends. This CDR3 has 13 residues. CDR3 sequence: CAISDSPNQPQHF. In DNA form, the CDR3 reads TGTGCCATCAGTGACTCGCCAAATCAGCCCCAGCATTTT.

The chain has TRBV20-1 and TRBJ1-4; 9 nucleotides agree with TRBD1. J gave up 0 bases and V 0 bases, and 8 bases lay outside the gene matches. There are 18 residues in the CDR3. Germline CDR1 reads DFQATT; CDR2 reads SNEGSKA (reference sequence). CDR3 protein: CSARELGTGPATNEKLFF. CDR3 nucleotide sequence: TGCAGTGCTAGAGAACTTGGGACAGGGCCAGCAACTAATGAAAAACTGTTTTTT.

This clonotype was seen more than once but under ten times. V gene TRBV29-1 combines with J gene TRBJ2-1; D call uncertain. The CDR3 has 11 residues. Germline V lookup: CDR1 SQVTM, CDR2 ANQGSEA. V was shortened by 3 bases and J by 7 bases, with 7 bases between the two germline ends. For the CDR3, the DNA is TGCAGCGTTGAGGTAGGGAATGAGCAGTTCTTC. Its translation: CSVEVGNEQFF.

This chain joins TRBV20-1 and TRBJ2-1; 9 nucleotides line up with TRBD2. The CDR3 contains 15 residues. Germline V gene lookup returns CDR1 DFQATT and CDR2 SNEGSKA (reference sequence). Trimming at V came to 8 bases and at J to 0 bases, leaving 8 bases not matched to a gene. This CDR3 is CSTRAGGGSYNEQFF. In nucleotides, the CDR3 is TGCAGTACACGAGCGGGAGGCGGCTCCTACAATGAGCAGTTCTTC.

The chain recombines TRBV20-1 with TRBJ2-7; 9 positions agree with TRBD2. Germline V gene sequence: CDR1 DFQATT, CDR2 SNEGSKA (reference sequence). The V and J ends lost 2 bases and 4 bases, in that order; junction bases with no gene match: 9. The CDR3 has 15 amino acids. CDR3 region: CSARYGTSGHYEQYF. In DNA form, the CDR3 reads TGCAGTGCTAGATACGGAACTAGCGGGCATTACGAGCAGTACTTC.

J is TRBJ1-6 and V is TRBV6-6; the D is unclear. CDR3 length: 13 residues. V was pared by 7 bases and J by 8 bases, with 12 bases between. The germline V gene has CDR1 MNHNY and CDR2 SVGAGI (reference sequence). DNA for the CDR3: TGTGCCAGCACCCCGCTACGAGATTCACCCCTCCACTTT. This codes for CASTPLRDSPLHF.

Concerning this clonotype itself: The germline gene is not matched at one end of the junction; a read error may be the cause. The chain combines TRBV12-3 or TRBV12-4 with TRBJ2-3, with D possibly being TRBD2 (5 bases). The CDR3 covers 12 residues. The CDR3 DNA reads TGTACCAGCGGAAAGAGCACAGATACGCAGTATTTT. Its translation is CTSGKSTDTQYF.

The chain employs TRBV7-4 and TRBJ1-5; weak D call: TRBD1 (5 bases). Trimming removed 6 bases at V and 5 bases at J, with 20 bases between. The CDR3 sequence is 16 residues long. Germline V gene data show CDR1 as SGHVT and CDR2 as SQSDAQ. The CDR3 protein is CASRLSGGVTYQPQHF. The CDR3 DNA reads TGTGCCAGCAGACTAAGTGGGGGGGTCACCTATCAGCCCCAGCATTTT.

Written as DNA, the CDR3 is TGTGCCAGCAGTGCCGGACAGAGTAATGAAAAACTGTTTTTT. Residues: CASSAGQSNEKLFF. This sequence joins TRBV6-1 and TRBJ1-4, with D maybe TRBD1 (6 bases). Looked up from germline, CDR1 is MNHNS and CDR2 is SASEGT. The CDR3 is 14 residues long. V shed 4 bases and J shed 4 bases, with 10 bases lying between them.

The chain links TRBV15 to TRBJ2-1, with a possible D match to TRBD2 (6 bases). The CDR3 runs 14 residues. The germline V and J ends were trimmed by 8 bases and 8 bases, with 19 bases remaining between them. CDR1 is LNHNV and CDR2 is YYDKDF in the germline V gene (reference sequence). CDR3 sequence reads: CATLGDGGVDEQFF. The CDR3 DNA sequence: TGTGCCACCTTGGGAGACGGAGGGGTGGATGAGCAGTTCTTC.

The gene calls are TRBV6-5 and TRBJ2-3; 8 bases line up with TRBD2. The CDR3 sequence is 15 residues long. The ends lost 2 bases at V and 1 base at J; junction bases unmatched: 2. Germline CDR1 is MNHEY and CDR2 is SVGAGI. CDR3 protein: CASSYRAGGTDTQYF. The CDR3 DNA is TGTGCCAGCAGTTACCGAGCGGGGGGCACAGATACGCAGTATTTT.

This clonotype was observed a single time. The V gene is TRBV28, the J gene TRBJ2-3; TRBD1 might be the D (5 bases). Trimming left V 6 bases short and J 7 bases short, with 14 bases between. The CDR3 extends over 13 amino acids. The germline V gene has CDR1 MDHEN and CDR2 SYDVKM. The CDR3 reads CASRGAVVHTQYF. The DNA of the CDR3 is TGTGCCAGCAGAGGGGCCGTGGTCCATACGCAGTATTTT. The entire variable domain, with the rest obtained from reference TRBV28 and TRBJ2-3, is as follows: DVKVTQSSRYLVKRTGEKVFLECVQDMDHENMFWYRQDPGLGLRLIYFSYDVKMKEKGDIPEGYSVSREKKERFSLILESASTNQTSMYLCASRGAVVHTQYFGPGTRLTVL.

This clonotype was counted between two and nine times. This chain links TRBV5-4 with TRBJ2-3; 7 nucleotides line up with TRBD1. This CDR3 is built from 13 residues. Germline assignment: CDR1 SGHNT and CDR2 YYREEE (reference sequence). J lost 6 bases, V lost 6 bases, and 7 bases had no gene match. The CDR3 DNA is TGTGCCAGCATCGGGACAGATAGGGATACGCAGTATTTT. As protein: CASIGTDRDTQYF. The whole variable domain, filled in from reference TRBV5-4 and TRBJ2-3, reads ETGVTQSPTHLIKTRGQQVTLRCSSQSGHNTVSWYQQALGQGPQFIFQYYREEENGRGNFPPRFSGLQFPNYSSELNVNALELDDSALYLCASIGTDRDTQYFGPGTRLTVL.

The V gene is TRBV13, the J gene TRBJ1-2, with 7 bases lining up with TRBD1. V shed 6 bases, J shed 4 bases, and the junction held 11 bases outside the gene matches. This CDR3 has 15 residues. Germline CDR1 reads PRHDT; CDR2 reads FYEKMQ (reference sequence). This CDR3 is CASRGKGAGPYGYTF. The CDR3 DNA follows: TGTGCCAGCAGGGGAAAGGGGGCAGGGCCCTATGGCTACACCTTC.

The table lists this clonotype with a few counts. This chain links TRBV4-2 with TRBJ2-3; no firm D call. From germline, CDR1 is LGHNA and CDR2 YNFKEQ. With 0 bases removed from V and 3 bases from J, the gap between germline ends came to 16 bases. This CDR3 contains 17 residues. The DNA for the CDR3 is TGTGCCAGCAGCCAAGATTCGGCCCCGTCAGGTACAGATACGCAGTATTTT. Amino acids: CASSQDSAPSGTDTQYF.

The chain links TRBV10-3 to TRBJ1-1; D may be TRBD1 (5 bases). V lost 0 bases and J lost 7, with 12 bases in between. Germline V gene data show CDR1 as ENHRY and CDR2 as SYGVKD. This CDR3 spans 14 amino acids. The CDR3 coding sequence is TGTGCCATCAGTGAGTCTGTAGGGGTTAGTGAAGCTTTCTTT. Protein product: CAISESVGVSEAFF.

The genes are TRBV7-2 and TRBJ2-3, with TRBD1 matching over 10 bases. J gave up 3 bases and V 1 base, and 4 bases lay outside the gene matches. Germline-derived CDR1 and CDR2 are SGHTA and FQGNSA. The CDR3 sequence is 16 residues long. The chain's CDR3 is CASSLVTGQGTDTQYF. For the CDR3, the DNA is TGTGCCAGCAGCTTAGTGACGGGACAGGGGACAGATACGCAGTATTTT.

This clonotype showed up just a few times. This chain joins TRBV29-1 and TRBJ2-7, with 7 bases matching TRBD2. The CDR3 is made up of 13 amino acids. The ends lost 4 bases at V and 1 base at J; junction bases unmatched: 4. Per germline, CDR1 SQVTM and CDR2 ANQGSEA. The CDR3 DNA sequence: TGCAGCGTTGCATCGGGAGGTTCCTACGAGCAGTACTTC. This sequence encodes CSVASGGSYEQYF.

The chain is built from TRBV4-2 and TRBJ2-7; 13 bases agree with TRBD2. This CDR3 is 16 amino acids long. V gave up 0 bases and J gave up 4 bases; unmatched junction bases: 3. Germline V gene sequence: CDR1 LGHNA, CDR2 YNFKEQ. CDR3 loop: CASSQELAGGIYEQYF. CDR3 bases: TGTGCCAGCAGCCAAGAACTAGCGGGAGGGATTTACGAGCAGTACTTC.

There are many counts of this clonotype. V usage is TRBV27 and J usage is TRBJ2-1; TRBD2 agrees at 9 bases. The V gene end was trimmed by 0 bases and the J gene end by 13 bases; junction bases not matched to a gene: 7. Germline V gene sequence: CDR1 MNHEY, CDR2 SMNVEV (reference sequence). CDR3 length: 14 residues. The CDR3, as DNA: TGTGCCAGCAGTTTATCAGCTAGCGGGGCGATTCAGTTCTTC. Protein sequence: CASSLSASGAIQFF.

This clonotype has a handful of counts. The V call is TRBV6-1, the J call TRBJ2-7, with D uncertain. V dropped 7 bases and J dropped 6 bases, with 19 bases sitting between them. Per the germline V gene, CDR1 is MNHNS and CDR2 is SASEGT. This CDR3 comprises 14 residues. The DNA of the CDR3 is TGTGCCAGCACAGGAGCGAAAGCTATGGGCGAGCAGTACTTC. Translated, it gives CASTGAKAMGEQYF.

This clonotype turned up a few times. The chain has TRBV7-2 and TRBJ2-7; a weak D match, TRBD2 (6 bases). Trimming took off 3 bases at V and 2 bases at J, with 14 bases between the two ends. CDR1 SGHTA and CDR2 FQGNSA come from the germline V gene. There are 15 residues in the CDR3. DNA of the CDR3: TGTGCCAGCAGCTTCGACTTAGCGGCCCCCTACGAGCAGTACTTC. Translation gives CASSFDLAAPYEQYF.

The chain joins TRBV3-1 to TRBJ2-5; the D is unclear. The J call is in doubt because the DNA end fits TRBJ2-7 better. Germline V gene lookup returns CDR1 LGHDT and CDR2 YNNKEL (reference sequence). The CDR3 loop spans 12 amino acids. Here the CDR3 reads CASSRAGYEQYF. The CDR3 region has the DNA TGTGCCAGCAGCCGGGCAGGCTACGAGCAGTACTTC.

V gene TRBV9 combines with J gene TRBJ2-5; 10 bases match TRBD1. CDR3 size: 14 residues. With V trimmed by 0 bases and J by 9 bases, 5 bases remained unmatched. Germline-derived CDR1 and CDR2 are SGDLS and YYNGEE. This chain's CDR3 is CASSVGVTGGPQYF. CDR3 nucleotides: TGTGCCAGCAGCGTAGGGGTGACAGGGGGCCCCCAGTACTTC. Complete variable domain (other parts from reference TRBV9 and TRBJ2-5): DSGVTQTPKHLITATGQRVTLRCSPRSGDLSVYWYQQSLDQGLQFLIQYYNGEERAKGNILERFSAQQFPDLHSELNLSSLELGDSALYFCASSVGVTGGPQYFGPGTRLLVL.

The chain uses TRBV2 and TRBJ2-3; D is unresolved. The V and J ends lost 10 bases and 4 bases respectively, with 18 bases between them. This CDR3 comprises 14 residues. Germline V gives CDR1 SNHLY, CDR2 FYNNEI. This CDR3 reads CATLRDPGADTQYF. CDR3 coding DNA: TGTGCCACCCTCAGAGATCCTGGGGCAGATACGCAGTATTTT. Combining the CDR3 with reference TRBV2 and TRBJ2-3 gives the whole variable domain EPEVTQTPSHQVTQMGQEVILRCVPISNHLYFYWYRQILGQKVEFLVSFYNNEISEKSEIFDDQFSVERPDGSNFTLKIRSTKLEDSAMYFCATLRDPGADTQYFGPGTRLTVL.

This chain uses TRBV29-1 with TRBJ2-1, with TRBD2 matching over 9 bases. J gave up 2 bases and V 1 base, and 3 bases lay outside the gene matches. Per germline, CDR1 SQVTM and CDR2 ANQGSEA. The CDR3 runs to 15 residues. DNA for the CDR3: TGCAGCGTTGAAGTCCCTAGCGGGGCCTACAATGAGCAGTTCTTC. Residues: CSVEVPSGAYNEQFF.

This clonotype is a singleton in its sample. The chain joins TRBV5-1 to TRBJ2-1; the D is unclear. Germline lookup yields CDR1 SGHRS and CDR2 YFSETQ. This CDR3 has 14 residues. Trimming removed 4 bases at V and 4 bases at J, with 12 bases between. The CDR3 DNA follows: TGCGCCAGCAGCCTCACCCTCGCATACAATGAGCAGTTCTTC. This codes for CASSLTLAYNEQFF.

The chain couples TRBV6-5 to TRBJ1-5; no reliable D call. Per the germline V gene, CDR1 is MNHEY and CDR2 is SVGAGI. V lost 5 bases, J lost 1 base, and 9 bases lay in between. The CDR3 loop spans 14 amino acids. The CDR3 region is CASSNGGSNQPQHF. Written as DNA, the CDR3 is TGTGCCAGCAGTAATGGCGGAAGCAATCAGCCCCAGCATTTT.

This chain uses TRBV20-1 with TRBJ2-1, with D possibly TRBD2 on 7 matching bases. This CDR3 comprises 14 residues. Germline CDR1 DFQATT, CDR2 SNEGSKA (reference sequence). The CDR3 spells CSPLVGGGDDEQFF. In DNA, the CDR3 is TGCAGCCCTCTGGTGGGGGGGGGCGACGATGAGCAGTTCTTC.

This clonotype was counted only a few times. This chain joins TRBV6-2 or TRBV6-3 and TRBJ2-1; perhaps TRBD1 as D (5 bases). V gave up 2 bases and J gave up 10 bases, with 24 bases separating them. The CDR3 has 17 residues. Germline CDR1 MNHEY, CDR2 SVGEGT. CDR3 in amino acids: CASSYGFSGHPFGEQFF. CDR3 DNA: TGTGCCAGCAGTTACGGGTTCTCCGGACACCCCTTTGGGGAGCAGTTCTTC.